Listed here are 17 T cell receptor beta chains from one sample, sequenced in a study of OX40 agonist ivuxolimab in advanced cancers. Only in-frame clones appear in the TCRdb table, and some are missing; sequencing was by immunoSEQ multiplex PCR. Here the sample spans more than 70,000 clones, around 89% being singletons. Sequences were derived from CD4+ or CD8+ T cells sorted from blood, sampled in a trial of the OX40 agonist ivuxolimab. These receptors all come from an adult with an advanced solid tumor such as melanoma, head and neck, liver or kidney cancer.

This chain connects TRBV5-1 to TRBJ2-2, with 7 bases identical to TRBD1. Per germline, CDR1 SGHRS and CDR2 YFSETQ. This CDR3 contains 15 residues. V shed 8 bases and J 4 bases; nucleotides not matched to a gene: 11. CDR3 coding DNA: TGCGCCAGTACCCCGGGACAGCGGACCACCGGGGAGCTGTTTTTT. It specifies CASTPGQRTTGELFF.

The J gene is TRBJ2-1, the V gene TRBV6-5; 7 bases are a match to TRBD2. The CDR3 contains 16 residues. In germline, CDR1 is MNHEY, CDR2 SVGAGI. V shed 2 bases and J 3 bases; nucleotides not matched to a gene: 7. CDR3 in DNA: TGTGCCAGCAGTTACGCCTTGCAGCGGGACTACAATGAGCAGTTCTTC. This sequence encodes CASSYALQRDYNEQFF.

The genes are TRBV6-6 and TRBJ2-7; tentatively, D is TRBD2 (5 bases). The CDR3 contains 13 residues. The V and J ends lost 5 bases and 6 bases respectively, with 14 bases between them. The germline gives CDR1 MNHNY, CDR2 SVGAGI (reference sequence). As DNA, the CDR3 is TGTGCCAGCAGTAGGCTAAACGGAGGCGAGCAGTACTTC. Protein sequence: CASSRLNGGEQYF.

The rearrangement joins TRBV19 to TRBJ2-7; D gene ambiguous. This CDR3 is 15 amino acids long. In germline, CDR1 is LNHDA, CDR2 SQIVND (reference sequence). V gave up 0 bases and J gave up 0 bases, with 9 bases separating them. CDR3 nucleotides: TGTGCCAGTAGTATAGATCCGAGACCCTCCTACGAGCAGTACTTC. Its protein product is CASSIDPRPSYEQYF. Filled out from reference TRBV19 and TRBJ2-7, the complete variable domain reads DGGITQSPKYLFRKEGQNVTLSCEQNLNHDAMYWYRQDPGQGLRLIYYSQIVNDFQKGDIAEGYSVSREKKESFPLTVTSAQKNPTAFYLCASSIDPRPSYEQYFGPGTRLTVT.

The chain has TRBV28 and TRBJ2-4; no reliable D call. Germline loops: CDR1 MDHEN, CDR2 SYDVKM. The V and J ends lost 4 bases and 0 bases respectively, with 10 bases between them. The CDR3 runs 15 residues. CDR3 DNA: TGTGCCAGCAGTTACCAGCAACCAGCCAAAAACATTCAGTACTTC. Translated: CASSYQQPAKNIQYF.

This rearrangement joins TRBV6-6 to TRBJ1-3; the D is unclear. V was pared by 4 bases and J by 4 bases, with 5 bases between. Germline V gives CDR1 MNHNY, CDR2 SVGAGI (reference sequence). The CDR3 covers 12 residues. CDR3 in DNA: TGTGCCAGCAGTTCCCAGGGAAACACCATATATTTT. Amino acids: CASSSQGNTIYF.

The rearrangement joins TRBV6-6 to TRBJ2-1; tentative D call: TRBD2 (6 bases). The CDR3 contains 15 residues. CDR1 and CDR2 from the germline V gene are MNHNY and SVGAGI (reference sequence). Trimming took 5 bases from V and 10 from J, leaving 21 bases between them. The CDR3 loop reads CASSNPNGGAIEQFF. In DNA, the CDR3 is TGTGCCAGCAGTAACCCTAACGGAGGGGCCATCGAGCAGTTCTTC.

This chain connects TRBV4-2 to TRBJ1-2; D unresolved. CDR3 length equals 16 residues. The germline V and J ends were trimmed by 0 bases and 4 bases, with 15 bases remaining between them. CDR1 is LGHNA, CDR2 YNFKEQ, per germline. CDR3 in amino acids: CASSQDREVPFYGYTF. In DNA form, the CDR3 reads TGTGCCAGCAGCCAAGATAGGGAGGTCCCCTTCTATGGCTACACCTTC.

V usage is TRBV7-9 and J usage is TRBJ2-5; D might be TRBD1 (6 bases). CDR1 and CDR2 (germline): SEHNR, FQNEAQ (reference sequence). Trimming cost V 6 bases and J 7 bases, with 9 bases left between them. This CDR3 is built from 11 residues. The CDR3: CASRGARTQYF. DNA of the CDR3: TGTGCCAGCAGGGGGGCCAGGACCCAGTACTTC.

The DNA for the CDR3 is TGCGCCAGCAGCCAATCCTCGTTCCGGGACTTACAGTCCTATGAGCAGTTCTTC. It yields the protein CASSQSSFRDLQSYEQFF. The chain employs TRBV4-1 and TRBJ2-1, with D possibly being TRBD2 (6 bases). The CDR3 spans 18 residues. Germline values: CDR1 MGHRA, CDR2 YSYEKL. The V gene lost 2 bases and the J gene lost 8 bases, with 25 bases spanning the gap.

The CDR3 sequence: CASSETGGPPYEQYF. CDR3 nucleotides: TGTGCCAGCAGTGAAACGGGGGGGCCACCCTACGAGCAGTACTTC. The chain combines TRBV2 with TRBJ2-7; 8 bases are shared with TRBD2. The trim removed 2 bases at V and 2 bases at J, leaving 5 bases unmatched. The CDR3 is 15 residues long. Germline V gene data show CDR1 as SNHLY and CDR2 as FYNNEI.

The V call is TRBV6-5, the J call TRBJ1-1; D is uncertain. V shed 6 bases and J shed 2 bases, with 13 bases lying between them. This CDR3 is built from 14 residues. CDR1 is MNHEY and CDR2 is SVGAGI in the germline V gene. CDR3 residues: CASSKDGFNTEAFF. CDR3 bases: TGTGCCAGCAGCAAAGACGGGTTTAACACTGAAGCTTTCTTT.

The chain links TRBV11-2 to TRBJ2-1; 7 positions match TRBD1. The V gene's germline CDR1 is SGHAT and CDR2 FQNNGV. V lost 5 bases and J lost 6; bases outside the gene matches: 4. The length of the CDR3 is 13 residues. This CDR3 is CASSVAGGNEQFF. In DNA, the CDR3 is TGTGCCAGCAGCGTAGCAGGGGGCAATGAGCAGTTCTTC.

CDR3: CASRPRDGYGYTF. DNA for the CDR3: TGTGCCAGCAGGCCAAGGGACGGCTATGGCTACACCTTC. The rearrangement joins TRBV6-1 to TRBJ1-2, with a weak D call TRBD1 (5 bases). V dropped 6 bases and J dropped 4 bases, with 12 bases sitting between them. CDR1 and CDR2 from the germline V gene are MNHNS and SASEGT. The CDR3 has 13 amino acids.

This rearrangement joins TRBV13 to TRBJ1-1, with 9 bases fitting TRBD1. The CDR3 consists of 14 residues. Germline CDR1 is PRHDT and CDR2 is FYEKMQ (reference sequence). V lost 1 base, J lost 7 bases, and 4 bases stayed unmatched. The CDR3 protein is CASSLAPTGGEAFF. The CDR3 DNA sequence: TGTGCCAGCAGCTTAGCCCCGACAGGGGGTGAAGCTTTCTTT.

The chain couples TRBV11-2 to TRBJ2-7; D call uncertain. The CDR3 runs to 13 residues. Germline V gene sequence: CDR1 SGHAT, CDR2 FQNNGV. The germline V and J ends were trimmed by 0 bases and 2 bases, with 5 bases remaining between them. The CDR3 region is CASSLEATYEQYF. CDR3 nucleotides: TGTGCCAGCAGCTTAGAGGCCACCTACGAGCAGTACTTC.

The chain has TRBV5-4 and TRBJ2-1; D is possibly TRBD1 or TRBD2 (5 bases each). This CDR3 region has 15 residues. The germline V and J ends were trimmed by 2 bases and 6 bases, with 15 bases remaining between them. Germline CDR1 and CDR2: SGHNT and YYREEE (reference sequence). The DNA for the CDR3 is TGTGCCAGCAGCTTTGAAGGGGCTGCGGGCAATGAGCAGTTCTTC. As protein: CASSFEGAAGNEQFF.